This TCR beta chain was recovered during a study of early T cells in non-severe SARS-CoV-2 infection. The overall study: Whole-blood bulk RNA, unsorted, was sequenced, and chains were unpaired.

The protocol attached unique molecular identifiers to individual cDNA molecules. TCRdb independently ran MiXCR on the 5' RACE reads; one entry per CDR3 protein. The sample shows some 71,000 distinct CDR3 sequences, 12% of them seen only once. General study results and limits: Using VDJdb, the matching emphasized anti-spike CD8 responses while missing private and CD4 specificities.

This clonotype appeared once. Antigen: not known. The source material was whole blood. The receptor comes from an adult who was a healthcare worker with PCR-confirmed SARS-CoV-2 infection or an uninfected control (not recorded which).

The CDR3 region is CASSPPTGRHTIYF. The CDR3 coding sequence is TGTGCCAGCTCACCACCGACAGGGAGACACACCATATATTTT. The V and J genes are TRBV18 and TRBJ1-3; the match to TRBD1 covers 7 bases. This CDR3 contains 14 residues. Germline V gene sequence: CDR1 KGHSH, CDR2 LQKENI. V lost 0 bases and J lost 8; bases outside the gene matches: 4.